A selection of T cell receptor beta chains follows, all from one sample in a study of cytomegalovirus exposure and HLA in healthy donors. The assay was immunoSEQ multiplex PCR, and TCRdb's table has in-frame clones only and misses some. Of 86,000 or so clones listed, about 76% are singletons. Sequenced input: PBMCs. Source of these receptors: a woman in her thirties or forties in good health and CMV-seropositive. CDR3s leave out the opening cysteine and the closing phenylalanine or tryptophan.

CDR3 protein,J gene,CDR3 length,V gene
ASSLRPTGDRTGYT,TRBJ1-2,14,TRBV27
ASSFGQLNTEAF,TRBJ1-1,12,TRBV7-9
ACASGASSYNEQF,TRBJ2-1,13,TRBV6-5
ASSEALGAGQETQY,TRBJ2-5,14,TRBV6-1
ASSPAWGEPTYEQY,TRBJ2-7,14,TRBV7-9
ASSGDSEQPQH,TRBJ1-5,11,TRBV2
AIRQVNTGELF,TRBJ2-2,11,TRBV6-5
ASSLGASSGNTIY,TRBJ1-3,13,TRBV5-1
ASTRVSGNQETQY,TRBJ2-5,13,TRBV2
ASSTPDRGRTDTQY,TRBJ2-3,14,TRBV6-6
ASSPHFITKPGQGGEQY,TRBJ2-7,17,TRBV11-2
ASSSTSGQETQY,TRBJ2-5,12,TRBV5-1
ASSPSGGEAF,TRBJ1-1,10,TRBV11-2
ASSFSAGAVEQY,TRBJ2-7,12,TRBV28
ASSLQGFEAF,TRBJ1-1,10,TRBV19
ASSHLAGDRPFYGYT,TRBJ1-2,15,TRBV4-2
ASSLYRGEGGLYEQY,TRBJ2-7,15,TRBV27
ASKNSGTEAF,TRBJ1-1,10,TRBV6-1
ASSRGRDGNTEAF,TRBJ1-1,13,TRBV18
ASTIQGSGTDTQY,TRBJ2-3,13,TRBV7-2
ASSSGGGARETQY,TRBJ2-5,13,TRBV27
ASSSAVDRAGYT,TRBJ1-2,12,TRBV5-6
ASRDGTGTYEQY,TRBJ2-7,12,TRBV2
ASRPGIATDTQY,TRBJ2-3,12,TRBV5-1
ASSPPWLSGKGAILGNEQF,TRBJ2-1,19,TRBV18
ASSSRNPRGAPGTEAF,TRBJ1-1,16,TRBV27
ASRPGTGVTEAF,TRBJ1-1,12,TRBV6-5
AWSVRGSTEAF,TRBJ1-1,11,TRBV30
ASSARGPYEQY,TRBJ2-7,11,TRBV7-6
ASSQGSRGRLSEAF,TRBJ1-1,14,TRBV14
ASSLRANWGPNQPQH,TRBJ1-5,15,TRBV27
SVEGSAYEQY,TRBJ2-7,10,TRBV29-1
ASSTRQGVDTQY,TRBJ2-3,12,TRBV7-6
ASSQEGGAANYGYT,TRBJ1-2,14,TRBV4-1
ASSQETNPNEQF,TRBJ2-1,12,TRBV4-3
ASSPLGTPSSGNTIY,TRBJ1-3,15,TRBV18
AWARTVSGNTIY,TRBJ1-3,12,TRBV30